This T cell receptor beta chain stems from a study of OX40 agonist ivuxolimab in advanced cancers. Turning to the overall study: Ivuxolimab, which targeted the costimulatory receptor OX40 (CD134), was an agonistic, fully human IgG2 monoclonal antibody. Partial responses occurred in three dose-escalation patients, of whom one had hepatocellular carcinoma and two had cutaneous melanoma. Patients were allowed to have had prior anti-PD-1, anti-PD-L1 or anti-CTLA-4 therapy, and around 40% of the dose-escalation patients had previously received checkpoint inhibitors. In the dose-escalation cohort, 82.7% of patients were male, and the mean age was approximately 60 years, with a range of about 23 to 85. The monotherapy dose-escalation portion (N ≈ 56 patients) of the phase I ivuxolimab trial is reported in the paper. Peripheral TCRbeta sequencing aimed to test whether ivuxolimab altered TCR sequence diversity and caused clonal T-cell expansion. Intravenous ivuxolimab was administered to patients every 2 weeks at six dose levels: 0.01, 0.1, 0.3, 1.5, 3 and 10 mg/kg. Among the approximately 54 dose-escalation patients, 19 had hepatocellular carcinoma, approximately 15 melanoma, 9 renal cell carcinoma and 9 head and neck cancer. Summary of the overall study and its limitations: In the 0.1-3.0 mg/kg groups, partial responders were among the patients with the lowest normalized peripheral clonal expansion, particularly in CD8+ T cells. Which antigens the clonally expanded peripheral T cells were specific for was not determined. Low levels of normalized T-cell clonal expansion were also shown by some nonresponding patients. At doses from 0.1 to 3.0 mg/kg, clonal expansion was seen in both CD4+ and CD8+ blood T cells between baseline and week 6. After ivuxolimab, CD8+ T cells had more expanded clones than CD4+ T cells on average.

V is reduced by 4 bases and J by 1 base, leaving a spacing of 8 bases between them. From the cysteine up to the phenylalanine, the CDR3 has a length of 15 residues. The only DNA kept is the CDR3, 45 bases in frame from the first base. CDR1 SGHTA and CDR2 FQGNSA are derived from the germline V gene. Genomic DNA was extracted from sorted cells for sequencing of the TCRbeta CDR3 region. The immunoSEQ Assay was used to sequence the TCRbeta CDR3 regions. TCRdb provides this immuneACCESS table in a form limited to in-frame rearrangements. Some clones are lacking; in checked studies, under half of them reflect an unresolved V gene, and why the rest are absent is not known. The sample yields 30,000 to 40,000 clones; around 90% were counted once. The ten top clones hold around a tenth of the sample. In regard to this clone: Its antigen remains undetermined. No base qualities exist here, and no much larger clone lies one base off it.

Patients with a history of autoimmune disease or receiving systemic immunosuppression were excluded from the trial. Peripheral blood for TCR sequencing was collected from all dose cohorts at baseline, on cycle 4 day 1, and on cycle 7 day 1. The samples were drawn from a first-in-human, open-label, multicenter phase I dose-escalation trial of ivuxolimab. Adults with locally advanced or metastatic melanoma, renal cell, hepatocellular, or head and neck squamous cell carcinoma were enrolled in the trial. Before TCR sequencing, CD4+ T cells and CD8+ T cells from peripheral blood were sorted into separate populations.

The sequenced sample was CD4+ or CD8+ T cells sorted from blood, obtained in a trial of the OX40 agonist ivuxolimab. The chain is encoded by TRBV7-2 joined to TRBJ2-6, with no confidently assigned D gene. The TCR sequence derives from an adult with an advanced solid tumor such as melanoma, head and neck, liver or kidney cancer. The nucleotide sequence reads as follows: TGTGCCAGCAGCTATAGTTCTTCTGGGGCCAACGTCCTGACTTTC. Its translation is CASSYSSSGANVLTF.